Each of the 17 T cell receptor beta chains below was sequenced from the same sample in a study of T cells in Graves' hyperthyroidism and ophthalmopathy. It was RNA transcripts that yielded the amplified TCR beta CDR3 regions. First-round RT-PCR with HTBI primers amplified the TCR CDR3 region. TCRdb processed the multiplex PCR reads anew with MiXCR; each CDR3 protein has one entry. The sample includes 450,000 to 600,000 distinct CDR3 sequences, 15% to 20% of them seen just once. The sequenced sample consisted of blood. These receptors were obtained from a man in his forties or fifties with Graves' ophthalmopathy.

Concerning this clonotype: A much larger clonotype is one base distant, so this may be a read error. The chain is built from TRBV12-3 or TRBV12-4 and TRBJ2-1, with 8 bases that match TRBD1. This CDR3 region has 15 residues. CDR3 DNA: TGTGCCAGCAGGGACAGGGAGTACTCCTACAATCAGCAGTTCTTC. Amino acids: CASRDREYSYNQQFF.

This clonotype appeared many times. The gene calls are TRBV20-1 and TRBJ2-3; maybe TRBD2 (6 bases). The germline gives CDR1 DFQATT, CDR2 SNEGSKA (reference sequence). The CDR3 runs to 14 residues. With 5 bases removed from V and 0 bases from J, the gap between germline ends came to 12 bases. CDR3 sequence (DNA): TGCAGTGCTCCCGGGACTTACAGCACAGATACGCAGTATTTT. Protein: CSAPGTYSTDTQYF.

This clonotype occurred a few times. The rearrangement uses TRBV6-2 or TRBV6-3 and TRBJ2-7; 9 bases align to TRBD1. The germline CDR1 and CDR2 sequences are MNHEY and SVGEGT. Trimming took 6 bases from V and 6 from J; bases not matched to a gene: 9. The CDR3 sequence is 14 residues long. The CDR3 coding sequence is TGTGCCAGCAGATCCCTAACAGGGGGCGGCGAGCAGTACTTC. Translated, it gives CASRSLTGGGEQYF.

On this clonotype: A much larger clone lies a single base off, so this may be a read error. The chain has TRBV2 and TRBJ2-5, with a weak D call TRBD2 (5 bases). Trimming left V 8 bases short and J 5 bases short, with 15 bases between. The CDR3 has 13 residues. Germline V gene lookup returns CDR1 SNHLY and CDR2 FYNNEI. The CDR3 region is CASPGLEGETQYF. CDR3 nucleotide sequence: TGTGCCAGCCCAGGACTGGAAGGGGAGACCCAGTACTTC.

DNA of the CDR3: TGTGCCAGCACCATCACAGGGGGGAGGACTGAAGCTTTCTTT. It encodes CASTITGGRTEAFF. The chain employs TRBV19 and TRBJ1-1, with TRBD1 matching 8 bases. The germline V gene has CDR1 LNHDA and CDR2 SQIVND (reference sequence). V dropped 9 bases and J dropped 5; count of bases not matched to a gene: 11. There are 14 residues in the CDR3.

The table lists this clonotype with a few counts. J is TRBJ2-1 and V is TRBV18; D tentatively fits TRBD1 or TRBD2 (5 bases each). The CDR3 sequence is 15 residues long. V dropped 1 base and J dropped 10 bases, with 17 bases sitting between them. Germline CDR1 KGHSH, CDR2 LQKENI. DNA for the CDR3: TGTGCCAGCTCACCACGTTTAGGCAGGGAGATCGAGCAGTTCTTC. It codes for CASSPRLGREIEQFF.

This clonotype was seen only a few times. The V and J genes are TRBV29-1 and TRBJ1-2; D unclear. The CDR3 spans 13 residues. Per the germline V gene, CDR1 is SQVTM and CDR2 is ANQGSEA. V lost 5 bases and J lost 7, with 17 bases in between. The CDR3 nucleotides read TGCAGCGTTTTAGTAGGAGGGAAGGGTGGCTACACCTTC. It codes for CSVLVGGKGGYTF.

This clonotype has more than one count but fewer than ten. This chain joins TRBV7-2 and TRBJ2-1; a weak D match, TRBD2 (7 bases). The CDR3 is 15 residues long. The V and J ends lost 1 base and 3 bases respectively, with 10 bases between them. The V gene's germline CDR1 is SGHTA and CDR2 FQGNSA. The CDR3 protein is CASSLVGGLYNEQFF. The DNA for the CDR3 is TGTGCCAGCAGCTTAGTCGGGGGGCTCTACAATGAGCAGTTCTTC.

This chain connects TRBV7-2 to TRBJ2-1; D not certain. The germline CDR1 and CDR2 sequences are SGHTA and FQGNSA. V was shortened by 3 bases and J by 6 bases, with 12 bases between the two germline ends. The CDR3 is 14 residues long. CDR3: CASSFSLASNEQFF. In DNA, the CDR3 is TGTGCCAGCAGCTTTAGCCTTGCGAGCAATGAGCAGTTCTTC.

Only a few counts were recorded for this clonotype. This chain links TRBV9 with TRBJ2-7; 7 positions agree with TRBD1. This CDR3 comprises 16 residues. Losses at the gene ends were 0 bases for V and 6 bases for J; bases not matched to a gene: 12. Germline V gene sequence: CDR1 SGDLS, CDR2 YYNGEE. The CDR3 protein is CASSVAIDSQGTEQYF. Here the CDR3 DNA reads TGTGCCAGCAGCGTAGCTATAGACTCACAGGGGACCGAGCAGTACTTC.

In its sample, this clonotype was seen many times. V gene TRBV3-1 combines with J gene TRBJ1-5; TRBD1 matches at 8 bases. The CDR3 is 14 amino acids. J lost 4 bases, V lost 1 base, and 0 bases had no gene match. Germline loops: CDR1 LGHDT, CDR2 YNNKEL (reference sequence). CDR3 nucleotide sequence: TGTGCCAGCAGCCAAGGGACAGGGAATCAGCCCCAGCATTTT. It encodes CASSQGTGNQPQHF.

In this sample, this clonotype turned up many times. The J gene is TRBJ2-7, the V gene TRBV6-1; no clear D. Germline loops: CDR1 MNHNS, CDR2 SASEGT. V gave up 4 bases and J gave up 0 bases, with 16 bases separating them. The CDR3 contains 16 residues. DNA for the CDR3: TGTGCCAGCAGTGTTTTGGTCCCGGACGACTCCTACGAGCAGTACTTC. This sequence encodes CASSVLVPDDSYEQYF.

This clonotype has more than one count but fewer than ten. The rearrangement uses TRBV5-1 and TRBJ2-3; TRBD2 aligns across 15 bases. The CDR3 loop spans 18 amino acids. Germline CDR1 is SGHRS and CDR2 is YFSETQ. J lost 5 bases, V lost 4 bases, and 11 bases had no gene match. This CDR3 is CASSTGLAGGPLQDTQYF. DNA for the CDR3: TGCGCCAGCAGCACCGGACTAGCGGGGGGGCCATTACAAGATACGCAGTATTTT. The variable domain in full, with the rest retrieved from reference TRBV5-1 and TRBJ2-3, is KAGVTQTPRYLIKTRGQQVTLSCSPISGHRSVSWYQQTPGQGLQFLFEYFSETQRNKGNFPGRFSGRQFSNSRSEMNVSTLELGDSALYLCASSTGLAGGPLQDTQYFGPGTRLTVL.

The genes are TRBV6-1 and TRBJ2-1, with 10 bases aligning to TRBD1. Germline CDR1 MNHNS, CDR2 SASEGT. The CDR3 contains 16 residues. The V and J ends lost 5 bases and 7 bases, in that order; junction bases with no gene match: 11. The chain's CDR3 is CASSKKTGQGRNEQFF. In DNA form, the CDR3 reads TGTGCCAGCAGTAAGAAAACGGGACAGGGGCGGAATGAGCAGTTCTTC.

The J gene is TRBJ2-5, the V gene TRBV12-3 or TRBV12-4; 9 bases map to TRBD1. Trimming removed 5 bases from V and 0 bases from J; junction bases left unmatched: 4. This CDR3 is built from 15 residues. CDR3 region: CASSPGQGHQETQYF. CDR3 in DNA: TGTGCCAGCAGTCCGGGACAGGGCCACCAAGAGACCCAGTACTTC.

This clonotype was detected only a few times. The rearrangement uses TRBV28 and TRBJ2-1; 9 bases are shared with TRBD2. The CDR3 is made up of 18 amino acids. With V trimmed by 3 bases and J by 12 bases, 21 bases remained unmatched. Germline V gene lookup returns CDR1 MDHEN and CDR2 SYDVKM. In DNA, the CDR3 is TGTGCCAGCAGTTTGCTAGCCGGGACTAGCACCCCTGGGGTTGGGCAGTTCTTC. Protein: CASSLLAGTSTPGVGQFF.

This chain links TRBV6-2 or TRBV6-3 with TRBJ1-1, with 11 bases aligning to TRBD1. V lost 7 bases to trimming and J lost 5 bases; unmatched junction nucleotides: 15. Germline CDR1 MNHEY, CDR2 SVGEGT. CDR3 size: 17 residues. As DNA, the CDR3 is TGTGCCAGCACCCCCCGGGGACAGGGGGGCTGGCAGACTGAAGCTTTCTTT. Amino acid sequence: CASTPRGQGGWQTEAFF.